The 26 T cell receptor beta chains presented below share a single source sample, sequenced in a study of blood T cell repertoires in COVID-19. Measured with immunoSEQ multiplex PCR; TCRdb has only the in-frame clones, and not every one. The table includes 60,000 to 75,000 clones, roughly 85% detected once. The material sequenced was peripheral blood. The source of these receptors is a woman older than 75 with acute or convalescent COVID-19.

The rearrangement links TRBV19 to TRBJ1-2; a weak D match, TRBD1 (6 bases). The germline V gene has CDR1 LNHDA and CDR2 SQIVND (reference sequence). Trimming cost V 4 bases and J 13 bases, with 16 bases left between them. The CDR3 length is 12 residues. The CDR3 spells CASSREYRELTF. As DNA, the CDR3 is TGTGCCAGTAGTAGAGAGTACAGGGAGCTCACCTTC.

The chain couples TRBV11-2 to TRBJ2-2, with D possibly being TRBD2 (6 bases). The germline CDR1 and CDR2 sequences are SGHAT and FQNNGV. V gave up 6 bases and J gave up 6 bases, with 17 bases separating them. The CDR3 totals 15 residues. Here the CDR3 reads CASSSRLVSAGELFF. The CDR3 coding sequence is TGTGCCAGCAGTTCTAGACTAGTCTCGGCCGGGGAGCTGTTTTTT.

The V and J genes are TRBV6-5 and TRBJ2-7; 8 bases are shared with TRBD1. The CDR3 runs 16 residues. The V segment lost 0 bases and the J segment 2 bases; nucleotides outside the gene matches: 6. The V gene's germline CDR1 is MNHEY and CDR2 SVGAGI. The CDR3 DNA reads as TGTGCCAGCAGTTACTCGAGGACAGGGCGGACCTACGAGCAGTACTTC. Protein sequence: CASSYSRTGRTYEQYF.

This clone was recorded only once. The rearrangement joins TRBV5-1 to TRBJ2-3, with 10 bases aligning to TRBD2. V trimming: 2 bases; J trimming: 6 bases; junction bases outside the gene matches: 9. The V gene's germline CDR1 is SGHRS and CDR2 YFSETQ. The length of the CDR3 is 16 residues. The DNA of the CDR3 is TGCGCCAGCAGCTTATTAGCGGGGGGCCTCGGGGATACGCAGTATTTT. Amino acid sequence: CASSLLAGGLGDTQYF.

The rearrangement joins TRBV30 to TRBJ2-7; 10 nucleotides align to TRBD1. The CDR3 is 15 residues long. V dropped 0 bases and J dropped 2; count of bases not matched to a gene: 4. CDR1 and CDR2 (germline): GTSNPN, SVGIG (reference sequence). CDR3 region: CAWSVRGTGAYEQYF. For the CDR3, the DNA is TGTGCCTGGAGTGTAAGAGGGACAGGGGCCTACGAGCAGTACTTC.

The V and J genes are TRBV9 and TRBJ1-1, with TRBD1 matching over 8 bases. Germline V gives CDR1 SGDLS, CDR2 YYNGEE. J gave up 8 bases and V 0 bases, and 3 bases lay outside the gene matches. The CDR3 spans 13 residues. Here the CDR3 DNA reads TGTGCCAGCAGCGTAGTACAGGGGGGAGAAGCTTTCTTT. It codes for CASSVVQGGEAFF.

The J gene is TRBJ2-7, the V gene TRBV6-6; a possible D gene is TRBD1 (5 bases). The V and J ends lost 6 bases and 3 bases respectively, with 15 bases between them. The CDR3 consists of 14 residues. Looked up from germline, CDR1 is MNHNY and CDR2 is SVGAGI (reference sequence). CDR3 residues: CASRQNRIGYEQYF. In DNA, the CDR3 is TGTGCCAGCAGACAAAACAGGATAGGCTACGAGCAGTACTTC.

This chain links TRBV7-8 with TRBJ2-5; TRBD2 aligns across 7 bases. The CDR3 length is 13 residues. The ends lost 5 bases at V and 4 bases at J; junction bases unmatched: 4. Germline loops: CDR1 SGHVS, CDR2 FQNEAQ. CDR3 bases: TGTGCCAGCAGCAACTTAGCGGGAGAGACCCAGTACTTC. Translating it yields CASSNLAGETQYF.

This sequence joins TRBV6-5 and TRBJ2-7; 8 bases match TRBD1. CDR3 length equals 14 residues. V was clipped by 5 bases and J by 6 bases; unmatched bases: 9. Germline CDR1 MNHEY, CDR2 SVGAGI. For the CDR3, the DNA is TGTGCCAGCAGTACCGGACAGGGAGCAGGCGAGCAGTACTTC. It is translated as CASSTGQGAGEQYF.

This chain links TRBV6-5 with TRBJ2-7; 8 positions agree with TRBD2. CDR3 length equals 13 residues. Germline loops: CDR1 MNHEY, CDR2 SVGAGI. V gave up 3 bases and J gave up 2 bases; unmatched junction bases: 0. The CDR3 sequence: CASSYSGTYEQYF. For the CDR3, the DNA is TGTGCCAGCAGTTATAGCGGGACCTACGAGCAGTACTTC.

The V call is TRBV3-1 (or the pseudogene TRBV3-2), the J call TRBJ2-1; TRBD2 agrees at 11 bases. J gave up 9 bases and V 4 bases, and 2 bases lay outside the gene matches. The CDR3 extends over 13 amino acids. Germline V gene data show CDR1 as LGHDT and CDR2 as YNNKEL (reference sequence). The CDR3 sequence is CASSPGLAGEQFF. The CDR3 region has the DNA TGTGCCAGCAGCCCAGGACTAGCGGGTGAGCAGTTCTTC.

The genes are TRBV2 and TRBJ2-5; the match to TRBD2 covers 7 bases. V lost 0 bases to trimming and J lost 5 bases; unmatched junction nucleotides: 3. The germline gives CDR1 SNHLY, CDR2 FYNNEI. The CDR3 runs to 14 residues. CDR3 residues: CASSEAGGVETQYF. CDR3 DNA: TGTGCCAGCAGTGAAGCGGGGGGGGTGGAGACCCAGTACTTC.

This clone was observed a single time. V usage is TRBV7-6 and J usage is TRBJ2-7; D might be TRBD2 (5 bases). V lost 4 bases and J 4 bases, leaving 17 bases between the germline ends. The CDR3 totals 15 residues. Germline V CDR1 and CDR2: SGHVS, FNYEAQ. Written as DNA, the CDR3 is TGTGCCAGCAGCTCAGGACCAAGCCGGGAATACGAGCAGTACTTC. Translated, it gives CASSSGPSREYEQYF.

The V call is TRBV7-2, the J call TRBJ2-7; TRBD1 might be the D (6 bases). The CDR3 loop spans 15 amino acids. The germline gives CDR1 SGHTA, CDR2 FQGNSA. The V end lost 1 base, the J end lost 2 bases, and 12 bases lay between the germline ends. The CDR3 reads CASSLGGQGPYEQYF. The CDR3 region has the DNA TGTGCCAGCAGCTTAGGGGGGCAGGGTCCCTACGAGCAGTACTTC.

In its sample, this clone was seen once. The chain links TRBV11-1 to TRBJ1-6, with D maybe TRBD1 (6 bases). The CDR3 is made up of 15 amino acids. Trimming took off 5 bases at V and 4 bases at J, with 12 bases between the two ends. Germline V gene lookup returns CDR1 SGHAT and CDR2 FQDESV (reference sequence). The CDR3 DNA reads as TGTGCCAGCAGCCGGACGGACAGATATAATTCACCCCTCCACTTT. Translated, it gives CASSRTDRYNSPLHF.

V and J are TRBV18 and TRBJ2-1; 11 bases are a match to TRBD2. CDR1 KGHSH and CDR2 LQKENI come from the germline V gene. The length of the CDR3 is 15 residues. The junction had 7 bases not matched to a gene; V was cut back by 3 bases and J by 9 bases. The CDR3: CASSPPSGRKGEQFF. Here the CDR3 DNA reads TGTGCCAGCTCACCTCCTAGCGGGAGGAAAGGTGAGCAGTTCTTC. Full variable domain (missing parts from reference TRBV18 and TRBJ2-1): NAGVMQNPRHLVRRRGQEARLRCSPMKGHSHVYWYRQLPEEGLKFMVYLQKENIIDESGMPKERFSAEFPKEGPSILRIQQVVRGDSAAYFCASSPPSGRKGEQFFGPGTRLTVL.

The genes are TRBV7-9 and TRBJ2-5; D remains ambiguous. Germline loops: CDR1 SEHNR, CDR2 FQNEAQ (reference sequence). Trimming left V 0 bases short and J 1 base short, with 9 bases between. The CDR3 length is 15 residues. The DNA of the CDR3 is TGTGCCAGCAGCTTAGCCATAGGAGTCCAAGAGACCCAGTACTTC. Amino acid sequence: CASSLAIGVQETQYF.

The rearrangement joins TRBV18 to TRBJ1-4; TRBD1 might be the D (5 bases). Germline CDR1 is KGHSH and CDR2 is LQKENI. This CDR3 region has 15 residues. V was cut by 5 bases and J by 0 bases, with 10 bases left in between. CDR3 residues: CASSSDTATNEKLFF. DNA for the CDR3: TGTGCCAGCTCATCGGACACCGCAACTAATGAAAAACTGTTTTTT.

This sequence joins TRBV28 and TRBJ2-7, with no clear D. The CDR3 is 12 amino acids. CDR1 and CDR2 from the germline V gene are MDHEN and SYDVKM. V was pared by 1 base and J by 3 bases, with 4 bases between. Here the CDR3 DNA reads TGTGCCAGCAGTTTATTTCACTACGAGCAGTACTTC. Protein sequence: CASSLFHYEQYF.

V usage is TRBV7-9 and J usage is TRBJ2-7; TRBD1 might be the D (6 bases). This CDR3 has 13 amino acids. V lost 2 bases to trimming and J lost 2 bases, with 7 bases between them. The germline gives CDR1 SEHNR, CDR2 FQNEAQ (reference sequence). In DNA, the CDR3 is TGTGCCAGCAGCTTACAGGGGACCTACGAGCAGTACTTC. Amino acid sequence: CASSLQGTYEQYF.

The rearrangement links TRBV5-1 to TRBJ2-5, with D unresolved. The CDR3 consists of 14 residues. Germline lookup yields CDR1 SGHRS and CDR2 YFSETQ. V shed 0 bases and J shed 4 bases, with 10 bases lying between them. CDR3 region: CASSLGTALETQYF. The CDR3 coding sequence is TGCGCCAGCAGCTTGGGTACAGCCCTAGAGACCCAGTACTTC. The full variable domain, completed using reference TRBV5-1 and TRBJ2-5, is KAGVTQTPRYLIKTRGQQVTLSCSPISGHRSVSWYQQTPGQGLQFLFEYFSETQRNKGNFPGRFSGRQFSNSRSEMNVSTLELGDSALYLCASSLGTALETQYFGPGTRLLVL.

The chain couples TRBV5-6 to TRBJ2-2, with 10 bases fitting TRBD2. The length of the CDR3 is 15 residues. V was clipped by 4 bases and J by 4 bases; unmatched bases: 4. From germline, CDR1 is SGHDT and CDR2 YYEEEE. The CDR3 spells CASSGSGRATGELFF. The CDR3 nucleotides are TGTGCCAGCAGCGGAAGCGGGAGGGCCACCGGGGAGCTGTTTTTT.

The J gene is TRBJ1-2, the V gene TRBV2; 8 bases fit TRBD1. The CDR3 totals 12 residues. Germline trimming cut 11 bases from V and 3 bases from J; bases unmatched to any gene: 5. CDR1 is SNHLY, CDR2 FYNNEI, per germline. The CDR3 is CAGEQGDYGYTF. The CDR3 DNA reads TGTGCCGGGGAACAGGGGGACTATGGCTACACCTTC.

The chain joins TRBV21-1 to TRBJ1-5. TRBV21-1 is shown as a pseudogene. The CDR3 spans 15 residues. CDR3 loop: CGSGGHGYSNQPQHF. CDR3 in DNA: TGTGGCAGTGGAGGGCACGGGTATAGCAATCAGCCCCAGCATTTT.

J is TRBJ1-1 and V is TRBV7-2; TRBD1 matches at 7 bases. The germline V gene encodes CDR1 SGHTA and CDR2 FQGNSA. This CDR3 has 16 amino acids. Germline trimming cut 2 bases from V and 1 base from J; bases unmatched to any gene: 7. The CDR3 loop reads CASSLIPAGGNTEAFF. The CDR3 DNA reads TGTGCCAGCAGCTTAATCCCGGCAGGGGGGAACACTGAAGCTTTCTTT.

The V call is TRBV18, the J call TRBJ2-1, with 7 bases that match TRBD1. CDR1 is KGHSH, CDR2 LQKENI, per germline. CDR3 length: 16 residues. V dropped 6 bases and J dropped 2; count of bases not matched to a gene: 10. The CDR3 region is CASSPRTGGAYNEQFF. In DNA, the CDR3 is TGTGCCAGCTCCCCCCGGACAGGTGGTGCCTACAATGAGCAGTTCTTC.